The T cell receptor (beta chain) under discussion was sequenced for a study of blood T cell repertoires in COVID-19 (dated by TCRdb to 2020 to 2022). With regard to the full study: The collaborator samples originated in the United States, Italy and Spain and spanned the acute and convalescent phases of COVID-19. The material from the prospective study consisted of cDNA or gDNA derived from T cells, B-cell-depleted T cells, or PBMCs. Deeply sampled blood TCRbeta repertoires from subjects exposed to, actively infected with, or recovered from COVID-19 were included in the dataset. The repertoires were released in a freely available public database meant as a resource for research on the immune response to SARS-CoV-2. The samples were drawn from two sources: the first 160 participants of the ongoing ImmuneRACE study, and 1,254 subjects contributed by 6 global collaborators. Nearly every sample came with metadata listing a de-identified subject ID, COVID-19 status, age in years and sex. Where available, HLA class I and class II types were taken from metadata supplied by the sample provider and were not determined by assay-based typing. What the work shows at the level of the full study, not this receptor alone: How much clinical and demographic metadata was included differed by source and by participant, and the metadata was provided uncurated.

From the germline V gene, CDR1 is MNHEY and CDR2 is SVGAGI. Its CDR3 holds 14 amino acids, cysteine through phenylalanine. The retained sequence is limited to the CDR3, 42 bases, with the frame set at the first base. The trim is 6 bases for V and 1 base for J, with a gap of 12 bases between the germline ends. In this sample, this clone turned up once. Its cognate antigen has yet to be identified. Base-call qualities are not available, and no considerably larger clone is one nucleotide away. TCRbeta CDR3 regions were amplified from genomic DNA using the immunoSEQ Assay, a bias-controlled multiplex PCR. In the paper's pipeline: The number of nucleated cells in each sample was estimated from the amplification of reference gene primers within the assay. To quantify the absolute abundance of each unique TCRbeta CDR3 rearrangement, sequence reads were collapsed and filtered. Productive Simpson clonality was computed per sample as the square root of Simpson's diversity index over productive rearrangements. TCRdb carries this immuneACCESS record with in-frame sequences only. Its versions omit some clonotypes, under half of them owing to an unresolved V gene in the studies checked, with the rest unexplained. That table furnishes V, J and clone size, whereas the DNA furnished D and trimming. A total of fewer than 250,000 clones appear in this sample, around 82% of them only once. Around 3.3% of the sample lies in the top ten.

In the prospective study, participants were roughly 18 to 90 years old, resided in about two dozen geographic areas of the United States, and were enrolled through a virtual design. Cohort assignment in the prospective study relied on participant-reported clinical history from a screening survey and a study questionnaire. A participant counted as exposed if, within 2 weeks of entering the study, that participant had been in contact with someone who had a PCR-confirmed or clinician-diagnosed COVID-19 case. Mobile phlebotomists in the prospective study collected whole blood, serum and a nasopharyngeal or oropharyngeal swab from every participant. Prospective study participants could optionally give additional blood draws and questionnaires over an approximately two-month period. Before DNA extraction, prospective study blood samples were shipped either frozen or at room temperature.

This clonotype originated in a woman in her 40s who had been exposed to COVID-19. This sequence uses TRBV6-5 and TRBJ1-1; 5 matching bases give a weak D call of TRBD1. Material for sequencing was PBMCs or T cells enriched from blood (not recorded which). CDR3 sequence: CASRNRLPNTEAFF. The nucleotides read TGTGCCAGCAGGAACAGGCTTCCGAACACTGAAGCTTTCTTT.